The 9 T cell receptor beta chains below all came from one sample that was sequenced in a study of T cells after yellow fever vaccination. TCRdb re-called the 5' RACE reads through MiXCR, storing one row per CDR3 protein. This sample has hundreds of thousands of distinct CDR3 sequences, with around 8.1% found just once. Material: PBMCs, obtained roughly 45 days after the first yellow fever vaccination. Source of these receptors: a man aged 18-30 years who received the YFV17D yellow fever vaccine.

In this sample, this clonotype turned up many times. V gene TRBV12-3 or TRBV12-4 combines with J gene TRBJ2-1; weak D call: TRBD1 (5 bases). This CDR3 contains 12 residues. Trimming pared 4 bases from V and 15 bases from J, leaving 16 bases between. The CDR3 nucleotides are TGTGCCAGCAGTTCAGGACCCAGGGCACCGTTCTTC. Encoded protein: CASSSGPRAPFF.

The chain has TRBV20-1 and TRBJ1-3; unclear D gene. Trimming stripped 6 bases from V and 2 bases from J, with 11 bases between. Germline V gene lookup returns CDR1 DFQATT and CDR2 SNEGSKA (reference sequence). The CDR3 is 13 residues long. This CDR3 reads CSALGVTGNTIYF. CDR3 nucleotides: TGCAGTGCCCTCGGAGTCACTGGAAACACCATATATTTT.

This clonotype was recorded a few times. This chain uses TRBV7-9 with TRBJ1-5; D not resolved. Germline V CDR1 and CDR2: SEHNR, FQNEAQ (reference sequence). V lost 1 base and J 6 bases, leaving 4 bases between the germline ends. This CDR3 spans 12 amino acids. The CDR3 loop reads CASSLEFQPQHF. CDR3 DNA sequence: TGTGCCAGCAGCTTAGAGTTTCAGCCCCAGCATTTT.

This clonotype came up a few times. This chain links TRBV12-3 or TRBV12-4 with TRBJ2-1; 8 positions agree with TRBD2. V dropped 1 base and J dropped 6; count of bases not matched to a gene: 8. CDR3 length equals 16 residues. CDR3 coding DNA: TGTGCCAGCAGTTTAGAAAGCGGGGGCGGGGGCAATGAGCAGTTCTTC. Protein sequence: CASSLESGGGGNEQFF.

This sequence joins TRBV20-1 and TRBJ1-2, with TRBD1 matching 7 bases. Per the germline V gene, CDR1 is DFQATT and CDR2 is SNEGSKA (reference sequence). This CDR3 region has 12 residues. The junction had 6 bases not matched to a gene; V was cut back by 3 bases and J by 8 bases. CDR3 amino acids: CSASRTGYGYTF. The CDR3 coding sequence is TGCAGTGCTAGTCGGACAGGATACGGCTACACCTTC.

This clonotype was recorded a few times. The chain has TRBV5-1 and TRBJ2-5; a weak D match, TRBD2 (6 bases). With 4 bases removed from V and 5 bases from J, the gap between germline ends came to 15 bases. Germline values: CDR1 SGHRS, CDR2 YFSETQ. CDR3 size: 14 residues. CDR3 in amino acids: CASSESSVGETQYF. CDR3 coding DNA: TGCGCCAGCAGCGAGTCTAGCGTGGGGGAGACCCAGTACTTC.

A few counts support this clonotype. At one end, the junction sequence differs from germline, possibly due to a read error. The J gene is TRBJ2-5, the V gene TRBV7-7; possibly TRBD2 for D (6 bases). CDR3 length equals 15 residues. Germline V gives CDR1 SSHAT, CDR2 FNYEAQ (reference sequence). The CDR3 sequence is CASSSLRGAGETQYF. CDR3 DNA sequence: TGTGCTAGCAGCTCGCTCCGCGGGGCAGGGGAGACCCAGTACTTC.

The chain joins TRBV24-1 to TRBJ2-5; D uncertain. V lost 4 bases and J 5 bases, leaving 19 bases between the germline ends. Per the germline V gene, CDR1 is KGHDR and CDR2 is SFDVKD. The CDR3 contains 16 residues. The CDR3 here is CATSEVDLLGLETQYF. DNA of the CDR3: TGTGCCACCAGTGAGGTGGACCTCCTCGGGTTGGAGACCCAGTACTTC.

The rearrangement uses TRBV27 and TRBJ2-2; D is undetermined. The ends were cut back, 7 bases at V and 0 bases at J, with 15 bases in the middle. The germline gives CDR1 MNHEY, CDR2 SMNVEV (reference sequence). CDR3 length: 16 residues. The CDR3 loop is CASTSFKYTNTGELFF. DNA for the CDR3: TGTGCCAGCACCTCCTTTAAGTACACGAACACCGGGGAGCTGTTTTTT.